What follows describes a single T cell receptor beta chain. Its specificity is not known. The data are from a study of PD-1 blockade in classical Hodgkin lymphoma. This CDR3 comprises 14 residues. Germline values: CDR1 SGHNT, CDR2 YYREEE (reference sequence). The V end was cut by 1 base, the J end by 5 bases, with 12 bases between. Study-level findings and limits: Relapsed/refractory patients reportedly had lower baseline diversity than newly diagnosed patients. Possibly reflecting disease activity or prior therapy, repertoire differences have causes that remain undefined. Exclusion applied to patients who initiated nivolumab less than 1 year following ASCT.

TCRdb's copy holds only in-frame clones and misses some; the assay was immunoSEQ multiplex PCR. There are about 100,000 clones in the sample; roughly 88% occur only once, and more than 9% lies in the top ten. Exposure to brentuximab vedotin varied, and each patient had relapsed following autologous stem cell transplantation. Material: peripheral blood mononuclear cells (PBMCs), obtained at baseline. The sequence was collected from a human donor with classical Hodgkin lymphoma. This sequence joins TRBV5-4 and TRBJ2-5; the D is unclear. CDR3 DNA: TGTGCCAGCAGCTTGACCTCGTTGGAGGAGACCCAGTACTTC. The encoded protein is CASSLTSLEETQYF.